This entry is about one T cell receptor (beta chain). These data are taken from a study of OX40 agonist ivuxolimab in advanced cancers. Profiled with immunoSEQ multiplex PCR; TCRdb holds only in-frame clones, not every one. The profile shows more than 85,000 clones, about 90% of them singletons. The CDR3 contains 13 residues. Looked up from germline, CDR1 is ENHRY and CDR2 is SYGVKD. The V and J ends lost 0 bases and 4 bases respectively, with 6 bases between them. This specimen was CD4+ or CD8+ T cells sorted from blood, taken in a trial of the OX40 agonist ivuxolimab. The chain combines TRBV10-3 with TRBJ2-5; D remains unclear. This clonotype was sampled from an adult with an advanced solid tumor such as melanoma, head and neck, liver or kidney cancer. The CDR3 reads CAISESGVETQYF. In DNA form, the CDR3 reads TGTGCCATCAGTGAGTCTGGGGTAGAGACCCAGTACTTC.